A selection of T cell receptor beta chains follows, all from one sample in a study of beta chain features in type 1 diabetes. Sequencing was performed with immunoSEQ multiplex PCR; in TCRdb, only in-frame clones are kept and a portion is missing. The table lists 300,000 to 350,000 clones, around 20% of them singletons, with 0.035% to 0.055% in the top ten. Sequencing was performed on naive CD4+ T cells from blood. These receptors originate from a woman between 18 and 30 years old in good health. Both conserved end residues are part of each CDR3. Fields, in order: D gene, clone size, V gene, J gene, CDR3 DNA, CDR3 protein. D genes are given only for firm matches. Part of the rows lack a size; the others show once, few, many or a class for expanded clones.

D gene: TRBD1
clone size: .
V gene: TRBV9
J gene: TRBJ1-6
CDR3 DNA: TGTGCCAGCAGCCCACGGACAGGCCTGAGCTCCTATAATTCACCCCTCCACTTT
CDR3 protein: CASSPRTGLSSYNSPLHF

D gene: .
clone size: .
V gene: TRBV12-5
J gene: TRBJ1-6
CDR3 DNA: TGTGCTAGTGGTTTAGGAGTTATTCATTCACCCCTCCACTTT
CDR3 protein: CASGLGVIHSPLHF

D gene: TRBD1
clone size: few
V gene: TRBV7-2
J gene: TRBJ2-3
CDR3 DNA: TGTGCCAGCAGCCAACCGACAGGGGCAGATACGCAGTATTTT
CDR3 protein: CASSQPTGADTQYF

D gene: TRBD1
clone size: .
V gene: TRBV30
J gene: TRBJ1-1
CDR3 DNA: TGTGCCTGGAGATGGACAGGGTGGGCTTTCTTT
CDR3 protein: CAWRWTGWAFF

D gene: .
clone size: once
V gene: TRBV5-6
J gene: TRBJ1-1
CDR3 DNA: TGTGCCAGCATCCTCTACTCTCACGGAGGAGCTTTCTTT
CDR3 protein: CASILYSHGGAFF

D gene: TRBD1
clone size: .
V gene: TRBV30
J gene: TRBJ1-2
CDR3 DNA: TGTGCCTGGAGTCCCGGGGACAGGGACGTGAATGGCTACACCTTC
CDR3 protein: CAWSPGDRDVNGYTF

D gene: .
clone size: .
V gene: TRBV2
J gene: TRBJ2-3
CDR3 DNA: TGTGCCAGCAGTGGTCGTTCCGGGAGTACAGATACGCAGTATTTT
CDR3 protein: CASSGRSGSTDTQYF

D gene: TRBD2
clone size: .
V gene: TRBV7-2
J gene: TRBJ2-3
CDR3 DNA: TGTGCCAGCAGCTTAGGTCGGCAAGCGGGGGGCACAGATACGCAGTATTTT
CDR3 protein: CASSLGRQAGGTDTQYF

D gene: TRBD1
clone size: few
V gene: TRBV5-1
J gene: TRBJ2-7
CDR3 DNA: TGCGCCAGCAGCTTGGCCCGGGCTGACAGGGAAAAGTACTTC
CDR3 protein: CASSLARADREKYF

D gene: TRBD1
clone size: few
V gene: TRBV7-9
J gene: TRBJ1-2
CDR3 DNA: TGTGCCAGCGGACAGGGAAAGGGCTATGGCTACACCTTC
CDR3 protein: CASGQGKGYGYTF

D gene: .
clone size: .
V gene: TRBV7-9
J gene: TRBJ2-1
CDR3 DNA: TGTGCCAGCAGCACTTACAATGAGCAGTTCTTC
CDR3 protein: CASSTYNEQFF

D gene: .
clone size: .
V gene: TRBV30
J gene: TRBJ1-1
CDR3 DNA: TGTGCGGGGGAAAGGGGGTTCGGCACTGAAGCTTTCTTT
CDR3 protein: CAGERGFGTEAFF

D gene: .
clone size: .
V gene: TRBV30
J gene: TRBJ1-5
CDR3 DNA: TGTGCCTGGAGTTTAACGGGAAATCAGCCCCAGCATTTT
CDR3 protein: CAWSLTGNQPQHF

D gene: .
clone size: .
V gene: TRBV7-9
J gene: TRBJ1-2
CDR3 DNA: TGTGCCGTTCCCCAGGGGATCGACTATGGCTACACCTTC
CDR3 protein: CAVPQGIDYGYTF

D gene: TRBD2
clone size: .
V gene: TRBV4-1
J gene: TRBJ2-5
CDR3 DNA: TGCGCCACCACGAAACTAGCGTCGGGTCAAGAGACCCAGTACTTC
CDR3 protein: CATTKLASGQETQYF

D gene: .
clone size: few
V gene: TRBV11-1
J gene: TRBJ2-7
CDR3 DNA: TGTGCCAGCAGCCCCGGGGGCTACGAGCAGTACTTC
CDR3 protein: CASSPGGYEQYF

D gene: TRBD2
clone size: few
V gene: TRBV7-2
J gene: TRBJ2-5
CDR3 DNA: TGTGCCAGCAGCCCTGGCGCCCTAGCGGGTTTCAAAGAGACCCAGTACTTC
CDR3 protein: CASSPGALAGFKETQYF

D gene: TRBD2
clone size: few
V gene: TRBV29-1
J gene: TRBJ2-7
CDR3 DNA: TGCAGCGTGATGAGCGGGAGTACCTCCTACGAGCAGTACTTC
CDR3 protein: CSVMSGSTSYEQYF

D gene: .
clone size: .
V gene: TRBV7-9
J gene: TRBJ1-2
CDR3 DNA: TGTGCCAGCAGCGATGGGGGGGATGGCTACACCTTC
CDR3 protein: CASSDGGDGYTF

D gene: TRBD1
clone size: few
V gene: TRBV18
J gene: TRBJ2-7
CDR3 DNA: TGTGCCAGCTCACCTCTCCGGGACAGCTCCTACGAGCAGTACTTC
CDR3 protein: CASSPLRDSSYEQYF

D gene: TRBD2
clone size: .
V gene: TRBV30
J gene: TRBJ2-1
CDR3 DNA: TGTGCCTGGAACCGGAAAGACCGGGAGGACAATGAGCAGTTCTTC
CDR3 protein: CAWNRKDREDNEQFF

D gene: .
clone size: .
V gene: TRBV2
J gene: TRBJ2-1
CDR3 DNA: TGTGCCAGCAGGCGAGACTACAACAATGAGCAGTTCTTC
CDR3 protein: CASRRDYNNEQFF